This T cell receptor (beta chain) was observed in a study of cytomegalovirus exposure and HLA in healthy donors. Only one count was recorded for this clone. The antigen is unknown. Trimming stripped 6 bases from V and 5 bases from J, with 16 bases between. Germline CDR1 MNHEY, CDR2 SVGAGI. The CDR3 is 14 residues long. This PCR relied on a set of 60 Vbeta primers and 13 Jbeta primers. Sequencing was performed with immunoSEQ multiplex PCR; in TCRdb, only in-frame clones are kept and a portion is missing. The table has around 200,000 clones, over 70% seen once. Study results and caveats: Cytomegalovirus-associated status was assigned to about 150 TCR beta chains.

The TCR sequence derives from a man over 45 in good health and CMV-seronegative. The chain joins TRBV6-5 to TRBJ1-1, with D unresolved. The sample comprised PBMCs. CDR3 in DNA: TGTGCCAGCAGCACTTCTATCGGGTGGACTGAAGCTTTCTTT. It yields the protein CASSTSIGWTEAFF.